This TCR beta chain was sequenced for a study of T cells in Graves' hyperthyroidism and ophthalmopathy (dated by TCRdb to 2018 to 2020). With regard to the full study: Peripheral blood samples were taken at the time of initial diagnosis, prior to any treatment. A discovery cohort of about a hundred patients, 43 with Graves' ophthalmopathy and more than 55 with stable Graves' hyperthyroidism, was used to find distinguishing TCR V-J signatures. Prospective prediction of ophthalmopathy was tested in an independent validation cohort of 18 to 20 hyperthyroidism patients and approximately 17 patients who later progressed to ophthalmopathy. The approximately 100 discovery patients were divided at random into training and test sets in a 7:3 ratio. The study also compared thyroid tissue and blood T-cell repertoires from five or six Graves' hyperthyroidism patients. Following sampling, methimazole starting at 30 mg daily was given to hyperthyroidism patients, and high-dose intravenous methylprednisolone was given to ophthalmopathy patients. TCR Vbeta CDR3 sequencing of 130 to 150 peripheral blood samples (43 ophthalmopathy, under 80 hyperthyroidism and around 17 progressor patients) is reported in the paper.

What the authors observed across the whole study: Ophthalmopathy was separated from stable hyperthyroidism by a 13 V-J signature model, with approximately 86% sensitivity and approximately 81% specificity obtained in cross-validation and 80%/75% obtained in testing. Sample size was not statistically predetermined, and investigators were not blinded to group allocation. Blood samples also contained most of the expanded thyroid clonotypes (frequency above 0.001), which suggests that blood repertoires may reflect thyroid immune responses. In validation, the model predicted progression to ophthalmopathy with approximately 71% sensitivity and roughly 75% specificity, a median of around six months before onset.

Worth noting for this clonotype: Its antigen has not been determined. No qualities accompany the bases; no much larger clone lies one base away.

The TCR beta CDR3 regions were amplified from the RNA transcripts. For the first round of RT-PCR on the TCR CDR3, the HTBI primer set was used together with the Qiagen OneStep RT-PCR kit. A second multiplex PCR round built the libraries, followed by size selection and purification. Libraries were sequenced paired-end with 100 bp reads on an Illumina HiSeq2000. As for how the authors treated the data: SOAPnuke was used to process the raw data, throwing out any read that contained adapters or uncalled bases, had a mean Phred below 15, or lacked an exact constant-primer or identifier match. COPE v1.2.5 was used to merge high-quality paired reads, and clonotypes were defined as unique nucleotide sequences. Clonotypes were aligned to IMGT TRBV, TRBD and TRBJ reference segments using MiTCR v1.1. The analysis was restricted to V-J combinations with a frequency above 0.0001, which together covered 99% to 99.2% of the repertoires. A TCS score was defined as the ratio between F50 (clonal expansion) and ExV (chaos), using BLOSUM62-based TCRdist between CDR3 peptides within each V-J. Welch's t-statistics and random forest reduced roughly 530 V-J features to 10 to 15, which were used in a naive Bayes classifier (R e1071). TCRdb trimmed public reads at Q25 via fastp, called clones via MiXCR and kept in-frame beta chains. Rows matching on CDR3 protein sequence are summarized as one entry with the most common DNA and genes. TCRdb, not the authors, supplied the V and J calls. A total of 650,000 to 750,000 distinct CDR3 sequences appear in this sample, 12% to 15% of them only once. The ten largest clones represent about 9.4% of the sample.

Graves' hyperthyroidism was defined as stable when no progression to ophthalmopathy occurred over 18 months of follow-up. Hyperthyroidism patients were aged 18 to 65 years and newly diagnosed, with disease duration of less than 2 months. Patients with uncontrolled infections, other autoimmune diseases, pregnancy or lactation were excluded. Diagnoses were established on the basis of clinical symptoms, serum thyroxine and TRAb, thyroid ultrasound, and orbital computed tomography. PBMCs were separated from 8 to 10 ml of fresh peripheral blood using Ficoll-Paque density gradient centrifugation. Total RNA was extracted with Trizol reagent, and quality was checked on an Agilent 2100 Bioanalyzer. The cysteine opens and the phenylalanine closes a CDR3 of 15 amino acids. The DNA shown is the 45-base CDR3, in frame from base 1. V and J lose 7 bases and 5 bases, and a span of 19 bases separates them. Looking up the germline V gene yields CDR1 MGHRA and CDR2 YSYEKL.

Sequencing input: blood. The V gene is TRBV4-1 and the J gene is TRBJ2-3; TRBD2 is a weak D gene call, 5 bases matching. The sequence was obtained from a young woman with Graves' hyperthyroidism. The nucleotide sequence is TGCGCCAGCACCAAAAGCGTGAGAGGAGGAGATACGCAGTATTTT. Its amino acids are CASTKSVRGGDTQYF.